This T cell receptor (beta chain) emerged from a study of regulatory T cells in long-lasting Graves disease. Germline lookup yields CDR1 KGHDR and CDR2 SFDVKD. There are 14 residues in the CDR3. V lost 9 bases and J lost 2; bases outside the gene matches: 8. This clonotype occurred many times. Time point specified: persistent/refractory GD, antithyroid drugs over 5 years with positive TRAb. With RNA extracted from PBMCs as input, the TCR library was made. Researchers made TCR beta libraries by using iRepertoire HTBI primers and running Arm-PCR on CDR3 regions. Each CDR3 protein gets one entry after TCRdb re-called the multiplex PCR reads with MiXCR. The table includes 300,000 to 400,000 distinct CDR3 sequences, 20% detected once.

The V and J genes are TRBV24-1 and TRBJ2-7; 8 positions match TRBD1. The sequence was obtained from a female donor with Graves disease. The source material was peripheral blood mononuclear cells (PBMCs), sampled when the disease was refractory, from a patient treated with antithyroid drugs. This CDR3 is CATRGRQGPYEQYF. As DNA, the CDR3 is TGTGCCACCCGCGGACGACAGGGGCCCTACGAGCAGTACTTC.